The rows below give T cell receptor beta chains drawn from one sample of a study of blood T cell repertoires in COVID-19. Method: immunoSEQ multiplex PCR; TCRdb's copy keeps in-frame clones and lacks some. The table includes a few hundred thousand clones, roughly 80% detected once. The sample was peripheral blood. Every receptor here comes from a woman at least 80 years old with acute or convalescent COVID-19. Both conserved end residues are part of each CDR3. The D gene is left open where the match is weak. The size of a clone is reported for some rows only, either as once, few or many, or as a class for expanded clones.

v_call	clone_size	d_call	j_call	cdr3_nt	cdr3_aa
TRBV2	.	.	TRBJ1-2	TGTGCCAGTGGCGGCGGGGCTCCTAACTATGGCTACACCTTC	CASGGGAPNYGYTF
TRBV24-1	.	.	TRBJ1-2	TGTGCCACCAGTGATACGGACAGTACCCATGGCTACACCTTC	CATSDTDSTHGYTF
TRBV5-3	once	TRBD2	TRBJ2-1	TGTGCCAGAAGCTTGTCCGGGGGGGAGCAGTTCTTC	CARSLSGGEQFF
TRBV11-2	.	TRBD2	TRBJ2-2	TGTGCCAGCAGCTTAAGGACTAGCGGAAACACCGGGGAGCTGTTTTTT	CASSLRTSGNTGELFF
TRBV19	once	.	TRBJ1-2	TGTGCCAGTAGTCCAGACCGCTCGGGTGGCTACACCTTC	CASSPDRSGGYTF
TRBV3-1/TRBV3-2	.	.	TRBJ1-2	TGTGCCAGCAGCCCGGAGGGGCGAGGCTACACCTTC	CASSPEGRGYTF
TRBV6-5	.	.	TRBJ1-1	TGTGCCAGCAGCATACAGGAGAACACTGAAGCTTTCTTT	CASSIQENTEAFF
TRBV19	.	TRBD1	TRBJ1-3	TGTGCCAGTAGTATAGGTACAGGGGCAGACACCATATATTTT	CASSIGTGADTIYF
TRBV30	few	TRBD2	TRBJ2-7	TGTGCCTTGGGACTAGCGGCGACCTACGAGCAGTACTTC	CALGLAATYEQYF
TRBV7-9	.	TRBD1	TRBJ1-3	TGTGCCAGCAGCCTTTATCAGGGGGCGGCTGGAAACACCATATATTTT	CASSLYQGAAGNTIYF
TRBV11-3	.	.	TRBJ2-7	TGTGCCAGCAGCTTATCCGGGGACGAGCAGTACTTC	CASSLSGDEQYF
TRBV4-3	.	.	TRBJ1-5	TGCGCCAGCAGCCGGGCCTTGGACAGATATAGCAATCAGCCCCAGCATTTT	CASSRALDRYSNQPQHF
TRBV5-4	.	TRBD2	TRBJ2-1	TGTGCCAGCAGCCCCGGGACTAGTTACAATGAGCAGTTCTTC	CASSPGTSYNEQFF
TRBV28	.	TRBD1	TRBJ1-6	TGTGCCAGCAGTTCCCCAGGACAGGGGGCCAATAATTCACCCCTCCACTTT	CASSSPGQGANNSPLHF
TRBV9	.	.	TRBJ1-3	TGTGCCAGCAGCGTAGGGACAGTTGGAAACACCATATATTTT	CASSVGTVGNTIYF
TRBV9	once	TRBD1	TRBJ2-1	TGTGCCAGCAGCTCCAGCAGGGGGACTGAGCAGTTCTTC	CASSSSRGTEQFF
TRBV5-5	.	TRBD2	TRBJ2-5	TGTGCCAGCAGCTTGCAGGGTAGCGGGGGACAAGAGACCCAGTACTTC	CASSLQGSGGQETQYF
TRBV3-1/TRBV3-2	.	TRBD2	TRBJ2-5	TGTGCCAGCAGCCTTGCTAGCGGAACGACCGAGACCCAGTACTTC	CASSLASGTTETQYF
TRBV6-5	.	TRBD1	TRBJ2-5	TGTGCCAGCAGTCCGACAGGGGGCGAGTGGGAGACCCAGTACTTC	CASSPTGGEWETQYF
TRBV4-2	.	TRBD1	TRBJ1-2	TGTGCCAGCAGCCAAGATATTACAGGGGGAATCTATGGCTACACCTTC	CASSQDITGGIYGYTF
TRBV19	.	.	TRBJ1-1	TGTGCCAGTAGTAAACTAACAGGGGAAGCTTTCTTT	CASSKLTGEAFF
TRBV7-2	once	.	TRBJ2-5	TGTGCCAGCAGCTTAAGCCTAGACAGCTACCTGCAAGAGACCCAGTACTTC	CASSLSLDSYLQETQYF
TRBV7-6	few	.	TRBJ2-2	TGTGCCAGCAGCTCGCCAGGGGTAAAAACCGGGGAGCTGTTTTTT	CASSSPGVKTGELFF
TRBV27	.	TRBD1	TRBJ2-2	TGTGCCAGCAGTTTAGGGACAGTTAACACCGGGGAGCTGTTTTTT	CASSLGTVNTGELFF
TRBV6-7	once	TRBD1	TRBJ1-6	TGTGCCAGCAGTTACGACCGGGACAGGGGGAATTCACCCCTCCACTTT	CASSYDRDRGNSPLHF
TRBV28	.	.	TRBJ1-3	TGTGCCAGCGGTCGGTCAGGGGCAGGGGTCACCATATATTTT	CASGRSGAGVTIYF
TRBV19	.	.	TRBJ1-1	TGTGCCAGTAGTATGGGATGGACAGTTATGAACACTGAAGCTTTCTTT	CASSMGWTVMNTEAFF
TRBV18	few	.	TRBJ1-5	TGTGCCAGCTCACCCGGAGGGTCAGGTCAGCCCCAGCATTTT	CASSPGGSGQPQHF
TRBV27	.	.	TRBJ1-1	TGTGCCAGCAGTTTAGAGGGCGGCACTGAAGCTTTCTTT	CASSLEGGTEAFF
TRBV18	few	.	TRBJ2-5	TGTGCCAGCTCACGGGATCAGGGGCCGGGAGAGACCCAGTACTTC	CASSRDQGPGETQYF
TRBV27	.	.	TRBJ2-3	TGTGCCAGCAGTTTCGGGAGAACAGATACGCAGTATTTT	CASSFGRTDTQYF
TRBV9	once	.	TRBJ2-7	TGTGCCAGCAGCGTAGAAGCTTCTCCGGGGTACGAGCAGTACTTC	CASSVEASPGYEQYF
TRBV19	.	.	TRBJ1-3	TGTGCCAGTAGCACTACATTGACAGGCGGAAACACCATATATTTT	CASSTTLTGGNTIYF
TRBV6-5	.	TRBD2	TRBJ2-1	TGTGCCACTTCGACTAGCGGGAATAATGAGCAGTTCTTC	CATSTSGNNEQFF
TRBV11-2	.	.	TRBJ2-3	TGTGCCAGCAGCTTAGTTGGAGGGGGCACGGATACGCAGTATTTT	CASSLVGGGTDTQYF